The subject of this entry is one TCR beta chain. CDR3 length equals 15 residues. Per germline, CDR1 MNHEY and CDR2 SVGAGI. The V segment lost 0 bases and the J segment 5 bases; nucleotides outside the gene matches: 4. The repertoire was sequenced with immunoSEQ multiplex PCR; TCRdb's copy has only in-frame clones and lacks some. The table shows 700,000 or so clones, with 80% to 90% occurring only once. This sample was included in a study of shared T cell receptors in the human thymus. The same sample was also used in a study of human thymus T cells. In that study: There were highly overlapping thymic repertoires among unrelated individuals, as related research reported.

The sequencing sample was made of thymocytes. This clonotype originated in a girl under two years old with a congenital heart defect. The J gene is TRBJ2-7, the V gene TRBV6-5; TRBD1 agrees at 10 bases. The CDR3 DNA sequence: TGTGCCAGCAGTTACTCGCTGGGGACAGGGGACGAGCAGTACTTC. Its translation: CASSYSLGTGDEQYF.